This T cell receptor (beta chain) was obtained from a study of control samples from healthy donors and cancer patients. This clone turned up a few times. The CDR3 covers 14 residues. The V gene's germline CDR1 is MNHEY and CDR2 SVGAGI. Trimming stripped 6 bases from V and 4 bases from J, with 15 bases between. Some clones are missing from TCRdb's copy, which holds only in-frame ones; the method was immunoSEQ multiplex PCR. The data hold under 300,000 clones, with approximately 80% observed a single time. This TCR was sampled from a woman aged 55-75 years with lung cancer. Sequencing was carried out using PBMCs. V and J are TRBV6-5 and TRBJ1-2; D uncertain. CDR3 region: CASRIRMEGYGYTF. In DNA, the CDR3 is TGTGCCAGCAGAATACGTATGGAAGGCTATGGCTACACCTTC.